Following are 23 T cell receptor beta chains from one sample sequenced in a study of shared clonotypes between healthy human individuals. Profiling relied on immunoSEQ multiplex PCR, and the TCRdb table lists in-frame clones only, not all of them. The data hold roughly 2.5 million clones, with roughly 92% observed a single time. Sequencing input: naive CD4+ T cells sorted from blood. The subset is: CD45RA+ positively selected. The receptors were sampled from a man in his late teens or twenties in good health.

The sample holds a few counts of this clone. The chain links TRBV28 to TRBJ1-5; D not certain. CDR3 length: 12 residues. CDR1 and CDR2 from the germline V gene are MDHEN and SYDVKM. V dropped 2 bases and J dropped 5 bases, with 4 bases sitting between them. The CDR3 sequence: CASSLNDQPQHF. As DNA, the CDR3 is TGTGCCAGCAGTTTAAATGATCAGCCCCAGCATTTT.

The chain links TRBV6-5 to TRBJ1-2; D might be TRBD1 (6 bases). The V and J ends lost 6 bases and 2 bases respectively, with 7 bases between them. CDR3 length: 12 amino acids. Germline V CDR1 and CDR2: MNHEY, SVGAGI. The chain's CDR3 is CASSGQNYGYTF. Written as DNA, the CDR3 is TGTGCCAGCAGCGGACAGAACTATGGCTACACCTTC.

As for this clone: This CDR3 is also generated by other DNA sequences in the sample. The DNA for the CDR3 is TGTGCCAGCAGTGGACGACAGGGGGCAGGGGAGCAGTACTTC. This encodes CASSGRQGAGEQYF. The chain carries TRBV6-1 and TRBJ2-7, with TRBD1 identical over 10 bases. The CDR3 length is 14 residues. V lost 4 bases and J lost 7; bases outside the gene matches: 7. From germline, CDR1 is MNHNS and CDR2 SASEGT.

The V call is TRBV6-6, the J call TRBJ2-5, with TRBD2 identical over 8 bases. The CDR3 length is 15 residues. Germline-derived CDR1 and CDR2 are MNHNY and SVGAGI (reference sequence). The ends lost 4 bases at V and 3 bases at J; junction bases unmatched: 7. Here the CDR3 DNA reads TGTGCCAGCAGTTCCCTCTCGGGGGGGAAAGAGACCCAGTACTTC. Translating gives CASSSLSGGKETQYF.

This chain's CDR3 is CASSERQTSGNTIYF. Written as DNA, the CDR3 is TGCGCCAGCAGCGAGCGACAGACCTCTGGAAACACCATATATTTT. The chain couples TRBV5-1 to TRBJ1-3, with D tentatively TRBD1 (5 bases). Germline V gene sequence: CDR1 SGHRS, CDR2 YFSETQ. The CDR3 spans 15 residues. Trimming cost V 4 bases and J 0 bases, with 11 bases left between them.

The rearrangement links TRBV15 to TRBJ2-7; D may be TRBD1 or TRBD2 (5 bases each). In germline, CDR1 is LNHNV, CDR2 YYDKDF (reference sequence). V was pared by 1 base and J by 2 bases, with 24 bases between. The CDR3 length is 19 residues. The CDR3 nucleotides read TGTGCCACCAGCAGAGTCCTTGGGACCGAAGCTACCTCGGCCTACGAGCAGTACTTC. This gives the protein CATSRVLGTEATSAYEQYF.

This chain connects TRBV19 to TRBJ2-3; 7 nucleotides match TRBD1. The CDR3 sequence is 16 residues long. Germline trimming cut 5 bases from V and 6 bases from J; bases unmatched to any gene: 14. The germline gives CDR1 LNHDA, CDR2 SQIVND (reference sequence). The CDR3 sequence: CASSAARDRVPDTQYF. The CDR3 nucleotides read TGTGCCAGTAGTGCCGCTCGAGACAGGGTACCCGATACGCAGTATTTT.

The chain couples TRBV11-2 to TRBJ1-1, with D hard to call. Germline loops: CDR1 SGHAT, CDR2 FQNNGV. The CDR3 contains 12 residues. V lost 2 bases, J lost 6 bases, and 7 bases lay in between. This CDR3 is CASSLLDPEAFF. The DNA for the CDR3 is TGTGCCAGCAGCTTACTGGACCCTGAAGCTTTCTTT.

The gene calls are TRBV10-1 and TRBJ1-1, with D tentatively TRBD1 (6 bases). The CDR3 is made up of 15 amino acids. The germline CDR1 and CDR2 sequences are WNHNN and SYGVQD (reference sequence). Trimming cost V 3 bases and J 4 bases, with 15 bases left between them. CDR3 bases: TGCGCCAGCAGTGACACAGGGTCGGCAACCACTGAAGCTTTCTTT. Translation gives CASSDTGSATTEAFF.

This chain joins TRBV19 and TRBJ2-2; D is unresolved. Trimming removed 6 bases from V and 6 bases from J, with 8 bases in between. The CDR3 is 12 amino acids. In germline, CDR1 is LNHDA, CDR2 SQIVND (reference sequence). This chain's CDR3 is CASRRSAGELFF. In DNA, the CDR3 is TGTGCCAGTAGACGGAGCGCCGGGGAGCTGTTTTTT. The full variable domain, rest sourced from reference TRBV19 and TRBJ2-2, is DGGITQSPKYLFRKEGQNVTLSCEQNLNHDAMYWYRQDPGQGLRLIYYSQIVNDFQKGDIAEGYSVSREKKESFPLTVTSAQKNPTAFYLCASRRSAGELFFGEGSRLTVL.

The chain has TRBV7-9 and TRBJ2-3, with 9 bases aligning to TRBD1. Germline V gives CDR1 SEHNR, CDR2 FQNEAQ (reference sequence). The CDR3 has 16 residues. V trimming: 5 bases; J trimming: 3 bases; junction bases outside the gene matches: 9. The DNA for the CDR3 is TGTGCCAGCAGCCCCGGACAGGGGATGAAGACAGATACGCAGTATTTT. Its translation is CASSPGQGMKTDTQYF.

The J gene is TRBJ1-5, the V gene TRBV5-1; the D is unclear. V was pared by 0 bases and J by 0 bases, with 7 bases between. Looked up from germline, CDR1 is SGHRS and CDR2 is YFSETQ. The CDR3 has 15 residues. As DNA, the CDR3 is TGCGCCAGCAGCTTGGCCCCAAATAGCAATCAGCCCCAGCATTTT. The encoded protein is CASSLAPNSNQPQHF.

This chain uses TRBV4-1 with TRBJ2-1; D is ambiguous. V dropped 1 base and J dropped 10 bases, with 14 bases sitting between them. Looked up from germline, CDR1 is MGHRA and CDR2 is YSYEKL. The CDR3 length is 14 residues. CDR3 amino acids: CASSQVVRVGEQFF. The CDR3 region has the DNA TGCGCCAGCAGCCAAGTGGTTCGGGTGGGGGAGCAGTTCTTC.

This clone was detected only once. The genes are TRBV6-1 and TRBJ2-3, with TRBD2 matching 9 bases. Germline assignment: CDR1 MNHNS and CDR2 SASEGT. This CDR3 contains 14 residues. Trimming cost V 7 bases and J 4 bases; bases outside gene matches: 6. Here the CDR3 reads CASTAGGVADTQYF. CDR3 nucleotides: TGTGCCAGCACGGCGGGAGGGGTTGCAGATACGCAGTATTTT.

This rearrangement joins TRBV10-3 to TRBJ1-1; 8 nucleotides line up with TRBD1. After removal of 3 bases from V and 4 bases from J, the junction contained 16 bases not matched to a gene. The CDR3 loop spans 18 amino acids. Germline assignment: CDR1 ENHRY and CDR2 SYGVKD. The CDR3 is CAISDKDGGRGRVTEAFF. The CDR3 coding sequence is TGTGCCATCAGTGACAAGGATGGGGGCAGGGGGCGCGTCACTGAAGCTTTCTTT.

The chain links TRBV5-8 to TRBJ2-7; D unclear. The CDR3 covers 15 residues. Germline V gene data show CDR1 as SGHTS and CDR2 as YDEGEE. V was trimmed by 2 bases and J by 0 bases, leaving 12 bases between them. CDR3 coding DNA: TGTGCCAGCAGCTTTGGTTATGAGGCCTCCTACGAGCAGTACTTC. This encodes CASSFGYEASYEQYF.

V and J are TRBV10-3 and TRBJ2-3; TRBD2 might be the D (7 bases). Germline assignment: CDR1 ENHRY and CDR2 SYGVKD. The CDR3 length is 14 residues. V lost 10 bases and J lost 2, with 16 bases in between. The chain's CDR3 is CATLGGGPTDTQYF. The CDR3 DNA follows: TGTGCCACCCTAGGGGGGGGGCCCACAGATACGCAGTATTTT.

V usage is TRBV19 and J usage is TRBJ2-1; 7 bases fit TRBD2. The CDR3 is 13 amino acids. CDR1 and CDR2 (germline): LNHDA, SQIVND (reference sequence). Trimming removed 0 bases from V and 9 bases from J; junction bases left unmatched: 2. CDR3 nucleotides: TGTGCCAGTAGTATAGAGGGCGGGGGTGAGCAGTTCTTC. Translated: CASSIEGGGEQFF.

This chain links TRBV7-2 with TRBJ1-6; 9 bases align to TRBD1. This CDR3 contains 16 residues. With V trimmed by 4 bases and J by 6 bases, 7 bases remained unmatched. The germline V gene encodes CDR1 SGHTA and CDR2 FQGNSA. The DNA of the CDR3 is TGTGCCAGCAGCTGGTCGGGACAGGGTGGTAATTCACCCCTCCACTTT. Residues: CASSWSGQGGNSPLHF.

The V and J genes are TRBV30 and TRBJ2-4; maybe TRBD2 (5 bases). Germline-derived CDR1 and CDR2 are GTSNPN and SVGIG (reference sequence). This CDR3 is 11 amino acids long. The V end lost 5 bases, the J end lost 7 bases, and 9 bases lay between the germline ends. CDR3 coding DNA: TGTGCCTGGGGAACGGGGAACATTCAGTACTTC. It is translated as CAWGTGNIQYF.

This chain joins TRBV10-3 and TRBJ2-2, with 9 positions matching TRBD1. The CDR3 is made up of 15 amino acids. Germline trimming cut 2 bases from V and 4 bases from J; bases unmatched to any gene: 2. CDR1 ENHRY and CDR2 SYGVKD come from the germline V gene. The CDR3 region is CAISEQTGGTGELFF. CDR3 coding DNA: TGTGCCATCAGTGAGCAGACAGGGGGCACCGGGGAGCTGTTTTTT.

The chain is built from TRBV5-1 and TRBJ1-2; 8 positions match TRBD1. Germline V gives CDR1 SGHRS, CDR2 YFSETQ. After removal of 4 bases from V and 8 bases from J, the junction contained 7 bases not matched to a gene. This CDR3 is 13 amino acids long. Here the CDR3 reads CASSLDRGGGYTF. CDR3 sequence (DNA): TGCGCCAGCAGCCTCGACAGGGGAGGCGGCTACACCTTC.

This clone was detected only a few times. The sample carries other DNA sequences with the same CDR3. The chain couples TRBV2 to TRBJ1-4, with D perhaps TRBD1 (6 bases). CDR1 and CDR2 (germline): SNHLY, FYNNEI. The CDR3 has 13 residues. With 4 bases removed from V and 7 bases from J, the gap between germline ends came to 10 bases. CDR3 nucleotides: TGTGCCAGCAGTGTACAGGGCGGTGAAAAACTGTTTTTT. This gives the protein CASSVQGGEKLFF.